Following are 11 T cell receptor beta chains from one sample sequenced in a study of CD8+ T cells in alopecia areata. Following RNA extraction, reverse transcription yielded cDNA that acted as the sequencing template. TCRdb's copy holds only in-frame clones and misses some; the assay was immunoSEQ multiplex PCR. This table holds roughly 150,000 clones, about nine tenths found once. Sample: CD8+ T cells sorted from blood, taken at week 0. All receptors come from a human donor with alopecia areata.

This chain links TRBV29-1 with TRBJ1-2; D gene uncertain. CDR1 is SQVTM, CDR2 ANQGSEA, per germline. V was trimmed by 1 base and J by 4 bases, leaving 10 bases between them. The CDR3 spans 13 residues. The CDR3 nucleotides are TGCAGCGTTGAAGGAGGGCTTAGCTATGGCTACACCTTC. It specifies CSVEGGLSYGYTF.

In nucleotides, the CDR3 is TGTGCCAGCAGTGGAGAAAACACCGGGGAGCTGTTTTTT. This codes for CASSGENTGELFF. The chain joins TRBV25-1 to TRBJ2-2; D is uncertain. The germline V gene encodes CDR1 MGHDK and CDR2 SYGVNS. The CDR3 has 13 amino acids. V lost 4 bases and J 2 bases, leaving 5 bases between the germline ends. Full variable domain (outside the CDR3, taken from reference TRBV25-1 and TRBJ2-2): EADIYQTPRYLVIGTGKKITLECSQTMGHDKMYWYQQDPGMELHLIHYSYGVNSTEKGDLSSESTVSRIRTEHFPLTLESARPSHTSQYLCASSGENTGELFFGEGSRLTVL.

The CDR3 sequence is CASSYSRGLGTEAFF. DNA of the CDR3: TGTGCCAGCAGTTACTCAAGGGGGTTGGGCACTGAAGCTTTCTTT. The J gene is TRBJ1-1, the V gene TRBV6-5, with D perhaps TRBD1 (6 bases). CDR1 and CDR2 from the germline V gene are MNHEY and SVGAGI. CDR3 length equals 15 residues. Trimming pared 0 bases from V and 4 bases from J, leaving 12 bases between.

The gene calls are TRBV27 and TRBJ1-5; no firm D call. The length of the CDR3 is 15 residues. V was shortened by 0 bases and J by 5 bases, with 11 bases between the two germline ends. Germline values: CDR1 MNHEY, CDR2 SMNVEV (reference sequence). CDR3 in amino acids: CASSLSSSLYQPQHF. CDR3 in DNA: TGTGCCAGCAGTTTATCGAGTAGCCTCTATCAGCCCCAGCATTTT.

This sequence joins TRBV7-8 and TRBJ2-7; TRBD1 matches 9 bases. The V gene's germline CDR1 is SGHVS and CDR2 FQNEAQ. Trimming removed 5 bases from V and 4 bases from J; junction bases left unmatched: 12. CDR3 length: 16 amino acids. CDR3 in DNA: TGTGCCAGCAGCCGACAACAGGGGGCTAGTACGTACGAGCAGTACTTC. Translating it yields CASSRQQGASTYEQYF.

This sequence joins TRBV11-2 and TRBJ2-7; D is undetermined. The CDR3 is 13 amino acids. CDR1 is SGHAT, CDR2 FQNNGV, per germline. Trimming cost V 1 base and J 2 bases, with 6 bases left between them. In nucleotides, the CDR3 is TGTGCCAGCAGCTTAGCTGGGGCCTACGAGCAGTACTTC. Translating it yields CASSLAGAYEQYF. The full variable domain, its missing parts supplied by reference TRBV11-2 and TRBJ2-7, is EAGVAQSPRYKIIEKRQSVAFWCNPISGHATLYWYQQILGQGPKLLIQFQNNGVVDDSQLPKDRFSAERLKGVDSTLKIQPAKLEDSAVYLCASSLAGAYEQYFGPGTRLTVT.

The chain joins TRBV5-1 to TRBJ1-5; a possible D gene is TRBD1 (6 bases). There are 14 residues in the CDR3. Deletions cut 2 bases from V and 5 bases from J, with 11 bases between. Germline V gene lookup returns CDR1 SGHRS and CDR2 YFSETQ. The CDR3 here is CASSFGGLDQPQHF. The CDR3 DNA sequence: TGCGCCAGCAGCTTCGGGGGGCTCGATCAGCCCCAGCATTTT.

This clone was detected a few times. Its ends do not fully match the called genes, so a read error is possible. CDR3 DNA: TGTGCTAGCAGCTTAGCGCTGGGGGACAATGAGCAGTTCTTC. Amino acids: CASSLALGDNEQFF. The V and J genes are TRBV7-7 and TRBJ2-1; D assignment may be TRBD1 or TRBD2 (5 bases each). The CDR3 sequence is 14 residues long. Looked up from germline, CDR1 is SSHAT and CDR2 is FNYEAQ (reference sequence).

The chain carries TRBV29-1 and TRBJ2-6; D gene ambiguous. There are 12 residues in the CDR3. Trimming stripped 3 bases from V and 5 bases from J, with 5 bases between. Germline V gene sequence: CDR1 SQVTM, CDR2 ANQGSEA. CDR3 nucleotide sequence: TGCAGCGTTGAGGTCAGGGCCAACGTCCTGACTTTC. Its translation: CSVEVRANVLTF.

The gene calls are TRBV6-5 and TRBJ2-5, with a possible D match to TRBD1 (6 bases). Trimming cost V 0 bases and J 2 bases, with 10 bases left between them. Germline V gene sequence: CDR1 MNHEY, CDR2 SVGAGI. The CDR3 extends over 15 amino acids. This CDR3 reads CASSYSGTGQETQYF. The CDR3 region has the DNA TGTGCCAGCAGTTACTCGGGAACAGGGCAAGAGACCCAGTACTTC.

This chain links TRBV27 with TRBJ1-2; no reliable D call. There are 13 residues in the CDR3. V was trimmed by 0 bases and J by 2 bases, leaving 4 bases between them. Germline CDR1 MNHEY, CDR2 SMNVEV (reference sequence). This CDR3 reads CASSLSGNYGYTF. The CDR3 DNA reads TGTGCCAGCAGTTTATCAGGGAACTATGGCTACACCTTC.